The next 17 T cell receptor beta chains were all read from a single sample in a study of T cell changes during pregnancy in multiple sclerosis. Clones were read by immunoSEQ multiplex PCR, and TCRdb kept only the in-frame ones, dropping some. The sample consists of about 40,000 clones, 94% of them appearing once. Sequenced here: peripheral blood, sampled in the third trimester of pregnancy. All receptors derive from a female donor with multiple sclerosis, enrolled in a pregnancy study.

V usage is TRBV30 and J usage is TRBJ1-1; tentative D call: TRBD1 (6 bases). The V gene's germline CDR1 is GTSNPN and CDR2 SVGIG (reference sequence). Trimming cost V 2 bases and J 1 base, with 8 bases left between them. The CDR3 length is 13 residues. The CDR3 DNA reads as TGTGCCTGGAGTCAAGGGGGGAACACTGAAGCTTTCTTT. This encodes CAWSQGGNTEAFF.

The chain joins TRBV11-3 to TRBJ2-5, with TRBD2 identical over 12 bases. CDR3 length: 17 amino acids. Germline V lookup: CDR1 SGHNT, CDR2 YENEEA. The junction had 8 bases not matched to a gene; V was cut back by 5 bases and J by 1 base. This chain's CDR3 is CASSTYRTSGVQETQYF. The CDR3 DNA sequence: TGTGCCAGCAGCACCTATAGGACTAGCGGGGTCCAAGAGACCCAGTACTTC.

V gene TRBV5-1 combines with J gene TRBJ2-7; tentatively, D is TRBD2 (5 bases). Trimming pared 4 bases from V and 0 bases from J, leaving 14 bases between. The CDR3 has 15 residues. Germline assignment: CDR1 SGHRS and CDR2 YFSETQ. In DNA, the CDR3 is TGCGCCAGCAGCCCCAGGACGGGATCCTCCTACGAGCAGTACTTC. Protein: CASSPRTGSSYEQYF.

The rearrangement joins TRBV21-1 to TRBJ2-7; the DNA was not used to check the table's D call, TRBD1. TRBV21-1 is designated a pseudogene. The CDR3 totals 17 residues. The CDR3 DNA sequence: TGTGCCAGCAGCAAACTTAGGAAGGACAGGGGTCCCTACGAGCAGTACTTC. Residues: CASSKLRKDRGPYEQYF.

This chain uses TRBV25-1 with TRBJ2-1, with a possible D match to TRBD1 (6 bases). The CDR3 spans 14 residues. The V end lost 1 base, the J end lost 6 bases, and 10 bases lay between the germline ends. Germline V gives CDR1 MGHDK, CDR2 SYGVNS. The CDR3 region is CASSESGRGNEQFF. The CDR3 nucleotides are TGTGCCAGCAGTGAATCCGGCAGGGGCAATGAGCAGTTCTTC.

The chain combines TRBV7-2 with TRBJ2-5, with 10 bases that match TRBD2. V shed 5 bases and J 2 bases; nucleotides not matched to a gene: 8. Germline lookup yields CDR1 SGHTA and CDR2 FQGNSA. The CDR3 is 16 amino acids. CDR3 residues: CASSGHSGGLQETQYF. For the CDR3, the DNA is TGTGCCAGCAGCGGGCATAGCGGGGGGCTACAAGAGACCCAGTACTTC. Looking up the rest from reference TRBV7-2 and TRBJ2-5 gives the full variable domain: GAGVSQSPSNKVTEKGKDVELRCDPISGHTALYWYRQSLGQGLEFLIYFQGNSAPDKSGLPSDRFSAERTGGSVSTLTIQRTQQEDSAVYLCASSGHSGGLQETQYFGPGTRLLVL.

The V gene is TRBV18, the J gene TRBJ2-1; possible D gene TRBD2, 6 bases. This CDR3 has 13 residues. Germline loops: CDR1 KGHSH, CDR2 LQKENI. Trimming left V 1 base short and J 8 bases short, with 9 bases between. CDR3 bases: TGTGCCAGCTCACCACGACTAGACGATGAGCAGTTCTTC. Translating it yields CASSPRLDDEQFF.

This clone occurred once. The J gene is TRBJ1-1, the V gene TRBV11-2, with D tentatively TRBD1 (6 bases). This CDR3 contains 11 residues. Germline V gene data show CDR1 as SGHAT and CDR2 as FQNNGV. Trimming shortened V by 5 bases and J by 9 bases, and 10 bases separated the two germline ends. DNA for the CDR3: TGTGCCAGCAGCAAGGGACAAAAAGCTTTCTTT. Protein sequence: CASSKGQKAFF. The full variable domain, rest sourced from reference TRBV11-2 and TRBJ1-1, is EAGVAQSPRYKIIEKRQSVAFWCNPISGHATLYWYQQILGQGPKLLIQFQNNGVVDDSQLPKDRFSAERLKGVDSTLKIQPAKLEDSAVYLCASSKGQKAFFGQGTRLTVV.

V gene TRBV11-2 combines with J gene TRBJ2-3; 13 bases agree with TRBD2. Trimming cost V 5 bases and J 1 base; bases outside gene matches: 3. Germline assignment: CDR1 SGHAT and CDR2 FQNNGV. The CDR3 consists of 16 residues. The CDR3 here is CASSPGLAGGTDTQYF. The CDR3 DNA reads TGTGCCAGCAGCCCAGGACTAGCGGGAGGCACAGATACGCAGTATTTT.

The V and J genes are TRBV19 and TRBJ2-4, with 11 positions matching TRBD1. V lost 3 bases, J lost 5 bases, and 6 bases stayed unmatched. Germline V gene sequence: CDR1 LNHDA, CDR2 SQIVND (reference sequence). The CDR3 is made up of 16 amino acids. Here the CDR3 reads CASSITGQGVQNIQYF. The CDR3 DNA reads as TGTGCCAGTAGTATTACGGGACAGGGGGTCCAAAACATTCAGTACTTC. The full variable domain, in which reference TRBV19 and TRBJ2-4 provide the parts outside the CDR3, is DGGITQSPKYLFRKEGQNVTLSCEQNLNHDAMYWYRQDPGQGLRLIYYSQIVNDFQKGDIAEGYSVSREKKESFPLTVTSAQKNPTAFYLCASSITGQGVQNIQYFGAGTRLSVL.

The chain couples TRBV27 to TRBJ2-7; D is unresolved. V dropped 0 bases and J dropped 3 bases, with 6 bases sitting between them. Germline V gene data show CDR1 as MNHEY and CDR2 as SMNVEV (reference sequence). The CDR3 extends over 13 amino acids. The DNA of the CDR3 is TGTGCCAGCAGTTTATCAGAGAGCTACGAGCAGTACTTC. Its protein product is CASSLSESYEQYF.

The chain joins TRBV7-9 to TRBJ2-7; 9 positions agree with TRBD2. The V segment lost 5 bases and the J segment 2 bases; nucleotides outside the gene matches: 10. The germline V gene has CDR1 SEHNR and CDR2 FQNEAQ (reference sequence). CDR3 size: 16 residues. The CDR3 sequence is CASSGASGIGAYEQYF. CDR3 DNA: TGTGCCAGCAGCGGGGCTAGCGGGATAGGAGCCTACGAGCAGTACTTC. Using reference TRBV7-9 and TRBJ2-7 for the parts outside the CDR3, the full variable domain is DTGVSQNPRHKITKRGQNVTFRCDPISEHNRLYWYRQTLGQGPEFLTYFQNEAQLEKSRLLSDRFSAERPKGSFSTLEIQRTEQGDSAMYLCASSGASGIGAYEQYFGPGTRLTVT.

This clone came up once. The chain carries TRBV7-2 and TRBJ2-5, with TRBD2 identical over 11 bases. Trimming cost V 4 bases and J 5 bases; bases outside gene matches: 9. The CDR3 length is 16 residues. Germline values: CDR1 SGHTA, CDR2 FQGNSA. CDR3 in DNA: TGTGCCAGCAGCTCAACTAGCGGGAGACGGTTCGAGACCCAGTACTTC. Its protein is CASSSTSGRRFETQYF.

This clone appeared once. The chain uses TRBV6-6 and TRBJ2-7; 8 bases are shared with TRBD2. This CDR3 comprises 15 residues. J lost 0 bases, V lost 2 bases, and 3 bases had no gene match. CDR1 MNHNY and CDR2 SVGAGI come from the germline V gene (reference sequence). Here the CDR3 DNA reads TGTGCCAGCAGTTACAAAGCGGGGGACTCCTACGAGCAGTACTTC. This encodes CASSYKAGDSYEQYF.

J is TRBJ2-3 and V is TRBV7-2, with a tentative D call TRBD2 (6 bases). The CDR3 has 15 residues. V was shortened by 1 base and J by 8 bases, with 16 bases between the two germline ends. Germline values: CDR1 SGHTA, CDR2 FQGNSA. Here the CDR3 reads CASSLGDTGRGTQYF. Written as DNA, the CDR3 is TGTGCCAGCAGCTTAGGAGACACCGGGCGGGGTACGCAGTATTTT.

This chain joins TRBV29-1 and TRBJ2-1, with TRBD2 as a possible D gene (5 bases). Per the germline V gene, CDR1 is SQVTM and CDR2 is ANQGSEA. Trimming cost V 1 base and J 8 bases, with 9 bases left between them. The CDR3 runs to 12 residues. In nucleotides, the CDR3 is TGCAGCGTTGAAGTCGGGGTGGATGAGCAGTTCTTC. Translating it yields CSVEVGVDEQFF.

CDR3 in DNA: TGCGCCAGCAGCTTGGATCCTAACACAGATACGCAGTATTTT. Its protein is CASSLDPNTDTQYF. The chain combines TRBV5-1 with TRBJ2-3; D is unclear. Germline V lookup: CDR1 SGHRS, CDR2 YFSETQ. Trimming pared 0 bases from V and 2 bases from J, leaving 7 bases between. This CDR3 is 14 amino acids long.